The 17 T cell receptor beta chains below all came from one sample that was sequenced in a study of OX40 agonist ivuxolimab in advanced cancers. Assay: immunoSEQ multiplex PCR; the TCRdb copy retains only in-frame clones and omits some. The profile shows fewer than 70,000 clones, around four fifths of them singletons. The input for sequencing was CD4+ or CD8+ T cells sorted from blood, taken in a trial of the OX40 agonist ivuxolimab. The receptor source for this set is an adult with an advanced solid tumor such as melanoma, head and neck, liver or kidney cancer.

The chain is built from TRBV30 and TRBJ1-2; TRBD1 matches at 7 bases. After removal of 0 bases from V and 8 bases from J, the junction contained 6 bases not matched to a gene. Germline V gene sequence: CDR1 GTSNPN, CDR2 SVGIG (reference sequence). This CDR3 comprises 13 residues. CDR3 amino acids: CAWSVLLDRGYTF. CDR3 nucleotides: TGTGCCTGGAGTGTACTCTTGGACAGGGGCTACACCTTC.

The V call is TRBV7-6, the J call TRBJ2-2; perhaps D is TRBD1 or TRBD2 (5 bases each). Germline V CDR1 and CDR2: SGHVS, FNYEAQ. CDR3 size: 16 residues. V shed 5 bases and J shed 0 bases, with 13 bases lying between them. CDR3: CASSAGRFTNTGELFF. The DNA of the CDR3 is TGTGCCAGCAGCGCAGGGAGATTTACGAACACCGGGGAGCTGTTTTTT. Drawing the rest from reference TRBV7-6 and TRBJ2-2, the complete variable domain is GAGVSQSPRYKVTKRGQDVALRCDPISGHVSLYWYRQALGQGPEFLTYFNYEAQQDKSGLPNDRFSAERPEGSISTLTIQRTEQRDSAMYRCASSAGRFTNTGELFFGEGSRLTVL.

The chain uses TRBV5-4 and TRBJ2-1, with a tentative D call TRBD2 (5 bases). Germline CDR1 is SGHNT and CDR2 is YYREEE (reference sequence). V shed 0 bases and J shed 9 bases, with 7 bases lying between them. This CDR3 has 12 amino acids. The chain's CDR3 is CASSLDAGEQFF. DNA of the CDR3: TGTGCCAGCAGCTTGGATGCGGGTGAGCAGTTCTTC.

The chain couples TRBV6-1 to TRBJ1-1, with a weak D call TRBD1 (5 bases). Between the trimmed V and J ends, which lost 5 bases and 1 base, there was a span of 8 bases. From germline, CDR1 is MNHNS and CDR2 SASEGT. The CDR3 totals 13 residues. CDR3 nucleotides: TGTGCCAGCAGTTTCAGGGAGAACACTGAAGCTTTCTTT. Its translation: CASSFRENTEAFF.

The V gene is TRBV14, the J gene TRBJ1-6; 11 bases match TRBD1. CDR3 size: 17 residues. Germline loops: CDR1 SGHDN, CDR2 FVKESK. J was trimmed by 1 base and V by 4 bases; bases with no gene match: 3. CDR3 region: CASSRGTGGSYNSPLHF. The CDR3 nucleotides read TGTGCCAGCAGCCGAGGGACAGGGGGGTCCTATAATTCACCCCTCCACTTT.

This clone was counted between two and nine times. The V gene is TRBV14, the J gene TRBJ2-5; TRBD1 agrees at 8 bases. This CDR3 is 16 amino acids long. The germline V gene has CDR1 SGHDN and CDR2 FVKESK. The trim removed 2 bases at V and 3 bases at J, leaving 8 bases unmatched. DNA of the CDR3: TGTGCCAGCAGCCAACGACAACCGGGACAGGAAGAGACCCAGTACTTC. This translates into CASSQRQPGQEETQYF.

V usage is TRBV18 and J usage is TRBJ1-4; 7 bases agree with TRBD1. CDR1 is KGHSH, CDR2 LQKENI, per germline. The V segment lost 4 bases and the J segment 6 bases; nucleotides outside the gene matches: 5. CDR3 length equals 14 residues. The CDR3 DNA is TGTGCCAGCTCACTACAGGGGAAGGATGAAAAACTGTTTTTT. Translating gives CASSLQGKDEKLFF.

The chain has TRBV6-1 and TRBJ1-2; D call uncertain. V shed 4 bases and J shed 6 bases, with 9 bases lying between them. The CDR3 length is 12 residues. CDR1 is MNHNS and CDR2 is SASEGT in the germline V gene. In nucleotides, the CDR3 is TGTGCCAGCAGTGCCAGAGGTCATGGCTACACCTTC. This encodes CASSARGHGYTF.

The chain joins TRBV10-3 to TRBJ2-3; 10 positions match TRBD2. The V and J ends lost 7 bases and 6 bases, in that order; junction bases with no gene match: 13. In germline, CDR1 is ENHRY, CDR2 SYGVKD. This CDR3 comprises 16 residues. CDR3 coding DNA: TGTGCCATCACCCCCCGCGCAGCGGGGGGGTCGGATACGCAGTATTTT. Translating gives CAITPRAAGGSDTQYF.

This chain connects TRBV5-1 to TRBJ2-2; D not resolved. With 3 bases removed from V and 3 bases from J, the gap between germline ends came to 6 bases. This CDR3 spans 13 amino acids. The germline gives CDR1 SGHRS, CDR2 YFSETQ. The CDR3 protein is CASSSEDTGELFF. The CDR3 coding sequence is TGCGCCAGCAGCTCGGAAGACACCGGGGAGCTGTTTTTT.

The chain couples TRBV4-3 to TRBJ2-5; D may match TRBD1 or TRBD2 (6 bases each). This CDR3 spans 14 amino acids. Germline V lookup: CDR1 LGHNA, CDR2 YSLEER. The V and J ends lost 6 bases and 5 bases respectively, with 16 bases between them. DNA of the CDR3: TGCGCCAGCAGTCGAGACCGAGGGGGGGAGACCCAGTACTTC. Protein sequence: CASSRDRGGETQYF.

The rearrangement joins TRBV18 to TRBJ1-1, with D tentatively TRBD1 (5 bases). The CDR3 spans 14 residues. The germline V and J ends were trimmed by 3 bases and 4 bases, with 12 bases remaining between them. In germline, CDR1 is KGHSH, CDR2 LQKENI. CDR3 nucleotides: TGTGCCAGCTCACCTGGGACGGCCGGCACTGAAGCTTTCTTT. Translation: CASSPGTAGTEAFF.

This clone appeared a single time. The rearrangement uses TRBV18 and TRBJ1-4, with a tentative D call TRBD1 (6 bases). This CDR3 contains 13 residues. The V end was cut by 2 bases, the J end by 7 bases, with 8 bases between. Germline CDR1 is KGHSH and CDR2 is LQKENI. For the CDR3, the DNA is TGTGCCAGCTCACCAGGGGGCAGTGAAAAACTGTTTTTT. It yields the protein CASSPGGSEKLFF. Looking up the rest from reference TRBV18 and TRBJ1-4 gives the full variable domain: NAGVMQNPRHLVRRRGQEARLRCSPMKGHSHVYWYRQLPEEGLKFMVYLQKENIIDESGMPKERFSAEFPKEGPSILRIQQVVRGDSAAYFCASSPGGSEKLFFGSGTQLSVL.

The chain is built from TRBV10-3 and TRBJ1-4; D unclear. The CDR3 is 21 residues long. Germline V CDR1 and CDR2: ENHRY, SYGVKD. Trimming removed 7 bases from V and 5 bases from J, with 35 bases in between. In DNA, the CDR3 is TGTGCCATCACTGAACCCAGGAAACCGTCCTCCCGCAATCGGCTCAATGAAAAACTGTTTTTT. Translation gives CAITEPRKPSSRNRLNEKLFF.

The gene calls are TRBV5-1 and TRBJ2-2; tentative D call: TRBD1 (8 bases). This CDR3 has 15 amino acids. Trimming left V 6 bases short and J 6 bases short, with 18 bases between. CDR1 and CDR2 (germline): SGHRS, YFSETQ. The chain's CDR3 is CASMGGTGSPGELFF. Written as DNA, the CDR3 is TGCGCCAGCATGGGAGGGACAGGTAGTCCCGGGGAGCTGTTTTTT.

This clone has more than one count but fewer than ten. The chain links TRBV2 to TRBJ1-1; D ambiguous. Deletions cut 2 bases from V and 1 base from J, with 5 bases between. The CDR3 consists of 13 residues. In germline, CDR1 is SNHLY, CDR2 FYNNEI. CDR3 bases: TGTGCCAGCAGTGAACAGCAGAACACTGAAGCTTTCTTT. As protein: CASSEQQNTEAFF. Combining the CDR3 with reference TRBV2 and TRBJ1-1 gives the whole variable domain EPEVTQTPSHQVTQMGQEVILRCVPISNHLYFYWYRQILGQKVEFLVSFYNNEISEKSEIFDDQFSVERPDGSNFTLKIRSTKLEDSAMYFCASSEQQNTEAFFGQGTRLTVV.

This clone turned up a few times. The DNA of the CDR3 is TGTGCCAGCAGCCCAAACCCCCGACAGGGCCGGGCCCTCTATGGCTACACCTTC. Translating gives CASSPNPRQGRALYGYTF. The V gene is TRBV5-6, the J gene TRBJ1-2; 7 bases fit TRBD1. The CDR3 runs 18 residues. Germline V CDR1 and CDR2: SGHDT, YYEEEE. V lost 4 bases to trimming and J lost 4 bases; unmatched junction nucleotides: 19.